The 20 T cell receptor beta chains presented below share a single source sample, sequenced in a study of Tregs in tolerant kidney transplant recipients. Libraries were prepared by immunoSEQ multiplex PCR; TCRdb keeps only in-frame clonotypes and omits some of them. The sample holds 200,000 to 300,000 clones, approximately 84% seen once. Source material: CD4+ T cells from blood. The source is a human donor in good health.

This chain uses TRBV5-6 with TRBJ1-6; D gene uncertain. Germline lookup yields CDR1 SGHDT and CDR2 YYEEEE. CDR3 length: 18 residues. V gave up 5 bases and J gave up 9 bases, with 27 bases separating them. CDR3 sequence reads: CASSHGRASERLRSPLHF. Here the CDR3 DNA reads TGTGCCAGCAGTCACGGACGGGCCTCAGAGCGGTTACGTTCACCCCTCCACTTT.

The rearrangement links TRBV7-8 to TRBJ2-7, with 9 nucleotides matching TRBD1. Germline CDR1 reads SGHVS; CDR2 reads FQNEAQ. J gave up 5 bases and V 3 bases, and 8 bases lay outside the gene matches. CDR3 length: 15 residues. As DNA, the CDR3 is TGTGCCAGCAGCTTGGACGGACAGGGGTGCAACGAGCAGTACTTC. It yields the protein CASSLDGQGCNEQYF.

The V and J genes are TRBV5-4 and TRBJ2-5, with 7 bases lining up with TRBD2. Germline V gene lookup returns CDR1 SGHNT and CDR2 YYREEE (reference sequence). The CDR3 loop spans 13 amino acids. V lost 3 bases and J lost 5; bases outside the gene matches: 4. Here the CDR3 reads CASSSTSRETQYF. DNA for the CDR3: TGTGCCAGCAGCTCGACTAGCCGGGAGACCCAGTACTTC.

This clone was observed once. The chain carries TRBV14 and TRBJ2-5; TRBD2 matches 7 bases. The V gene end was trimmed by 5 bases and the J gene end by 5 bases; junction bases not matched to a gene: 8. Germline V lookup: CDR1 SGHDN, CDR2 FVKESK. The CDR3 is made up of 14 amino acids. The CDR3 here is CASSTAGVRETQYF. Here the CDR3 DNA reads TGTGCCAGCAGCACTGCGGGGGTCCGGGAGACCCAGTACTTC. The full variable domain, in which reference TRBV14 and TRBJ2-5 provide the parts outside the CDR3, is EAGVTQFPSHSVIEKGQTVTLRCDPISGHDNLYWYRRVMGKEIKFLLHFVKESKQDESGMPNNRFLAERTGGTYSTLKVQPAELEDSGVYFCASSTAGVRETQYFGPGTRLLVL.

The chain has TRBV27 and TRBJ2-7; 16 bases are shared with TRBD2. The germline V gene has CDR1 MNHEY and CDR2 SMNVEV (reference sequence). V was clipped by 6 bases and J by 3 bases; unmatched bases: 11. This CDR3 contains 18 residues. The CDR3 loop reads CASSRPGLAGGGGYEQYF. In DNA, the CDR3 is TGTGCCAGCAGCCGACCGGGACTAGCGGGAGGGGGGGGCTACGAGCAGTACTTC.

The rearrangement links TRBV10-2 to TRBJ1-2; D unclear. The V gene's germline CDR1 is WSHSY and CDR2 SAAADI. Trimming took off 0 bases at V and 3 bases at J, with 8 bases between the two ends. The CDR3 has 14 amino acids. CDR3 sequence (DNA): TGCGCCAGCAGTGAGTCGATCAACTACTATGGCTACACCTTC. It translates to CASSESINYYGYTF.

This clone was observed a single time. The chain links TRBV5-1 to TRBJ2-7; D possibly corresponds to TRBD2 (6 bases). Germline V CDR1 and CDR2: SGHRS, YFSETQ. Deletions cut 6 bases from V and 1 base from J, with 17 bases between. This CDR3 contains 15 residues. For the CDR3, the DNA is TGCGCCAGCACCCTCATGCCTAGCGCGTCCTACGAGCAGTACTTC. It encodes CASTLMPSASYEQYF.

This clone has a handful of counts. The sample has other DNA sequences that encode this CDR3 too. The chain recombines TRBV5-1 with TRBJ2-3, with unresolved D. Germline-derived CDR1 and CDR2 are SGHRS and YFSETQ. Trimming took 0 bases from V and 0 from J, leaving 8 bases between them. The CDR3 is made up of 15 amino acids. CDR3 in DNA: TGCGCCAGCAGCTTGGGCAGGCCTAGCACAGATACGCAGTATTTT. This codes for CASSLGRPSTDTQYF.

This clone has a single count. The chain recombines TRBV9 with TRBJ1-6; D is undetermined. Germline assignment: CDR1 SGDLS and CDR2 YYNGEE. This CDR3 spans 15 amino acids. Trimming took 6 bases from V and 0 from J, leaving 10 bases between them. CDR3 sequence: CASTSAVSYNSPLHF. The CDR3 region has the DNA TGTGCCAGCACTAGCGCAGTCTCCTATAATTCACCCCTCCACTTT.

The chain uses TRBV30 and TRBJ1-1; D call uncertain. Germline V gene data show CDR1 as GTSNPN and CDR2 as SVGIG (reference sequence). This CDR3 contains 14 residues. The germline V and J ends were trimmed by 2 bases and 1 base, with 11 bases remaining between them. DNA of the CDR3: TGTGCCTGGAGTTTGGGCCTGGGGAACACTGAAGCTTTCTTT. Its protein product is CAWSLGLGNTEAFF.

CDR3 region: CASSLGQEYQPQHF. CDR3 nucleotides: TGTGCCAGCAGCTTGGGACAGGAGTATCAGCCCCAGCATTTT. The rearrangement uses TRBV7-8 and TRBJ1-5; 8 nucleotides match TRBD1. Germline CDR1 SGHVS, CDR2 FQNEAQ. Germline trimming cut 3 bases from V and 5 bases from J; bases unmatched to any gene: 3. The length of the CDR3 is 14 residues.

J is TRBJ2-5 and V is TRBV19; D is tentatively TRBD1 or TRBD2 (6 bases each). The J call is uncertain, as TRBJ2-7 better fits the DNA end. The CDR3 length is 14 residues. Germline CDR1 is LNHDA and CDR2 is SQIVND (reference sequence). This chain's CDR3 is CASSIIQGGGEQYF. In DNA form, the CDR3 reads TGTGCCAGTAGTATAATACAGGGAGGCGGCGAGCAGTACTTC.

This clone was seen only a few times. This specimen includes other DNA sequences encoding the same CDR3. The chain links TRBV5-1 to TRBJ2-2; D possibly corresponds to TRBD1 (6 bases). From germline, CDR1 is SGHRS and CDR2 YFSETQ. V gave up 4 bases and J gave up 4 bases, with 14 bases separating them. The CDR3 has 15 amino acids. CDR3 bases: TGCGCCAGCAGCCTAATACAGGGTTCCACCGGGGAGCTGTTTTTT. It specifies CASSLIQGSTGELFF. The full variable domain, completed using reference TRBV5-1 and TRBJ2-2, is KAGVTQTPRYLIKTRGQQVTLSCSPISGHRSVSWYQQTPGQGLQFLFEYFSETQRNKGNFPGRFSGRQFSNSRSEMNVSTLELGDSALYLCASSLIQGSTGELFFGEGSRLTVL.

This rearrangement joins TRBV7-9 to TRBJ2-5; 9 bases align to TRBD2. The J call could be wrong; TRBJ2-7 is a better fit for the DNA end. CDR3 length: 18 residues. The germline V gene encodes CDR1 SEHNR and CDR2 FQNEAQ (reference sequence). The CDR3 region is CASSPWGSGGASSYEQYF. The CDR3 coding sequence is TGTGCCAGCAGCCCGTGGGGTAGCGGGGGAGCATCCTCCTACGAGCAGTACTTC.

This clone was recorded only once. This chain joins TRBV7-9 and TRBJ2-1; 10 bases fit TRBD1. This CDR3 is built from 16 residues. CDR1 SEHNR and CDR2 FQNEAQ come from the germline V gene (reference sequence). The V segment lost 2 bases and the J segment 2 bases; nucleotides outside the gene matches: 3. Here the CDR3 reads CASSLTGTGAYNEQFF. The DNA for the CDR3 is TGTGCCAGCAGCTTAACCGGGACAGGGGCCTACAATGAGCAGTTCTTC.

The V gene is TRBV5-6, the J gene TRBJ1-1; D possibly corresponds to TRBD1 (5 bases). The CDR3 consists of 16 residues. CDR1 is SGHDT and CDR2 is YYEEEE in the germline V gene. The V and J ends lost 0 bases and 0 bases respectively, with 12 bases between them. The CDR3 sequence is CASSLGTQVMNTEAFF. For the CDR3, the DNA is TGTGCCAGCAGCTTGGGGACACAGGTCATGAACACTGAAGCTTTCTTT.

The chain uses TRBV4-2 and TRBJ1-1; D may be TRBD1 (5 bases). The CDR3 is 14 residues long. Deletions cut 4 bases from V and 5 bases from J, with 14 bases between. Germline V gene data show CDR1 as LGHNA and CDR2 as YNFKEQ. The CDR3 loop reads CASSLGVGGTEAFF. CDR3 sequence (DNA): TGTGCCAGCAGCCTTGGGGTGGGGGGGACTGAAGCTTTCTTT.

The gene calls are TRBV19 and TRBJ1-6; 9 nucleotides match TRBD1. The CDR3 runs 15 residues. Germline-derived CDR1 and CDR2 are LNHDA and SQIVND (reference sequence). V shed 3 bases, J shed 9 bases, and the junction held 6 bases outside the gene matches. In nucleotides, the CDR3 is TGTGCCAGTAGTATCTCCGGGACAGGGTCTTCACCCCTCCACTTT. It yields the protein CASSISGTGSSPLHF.

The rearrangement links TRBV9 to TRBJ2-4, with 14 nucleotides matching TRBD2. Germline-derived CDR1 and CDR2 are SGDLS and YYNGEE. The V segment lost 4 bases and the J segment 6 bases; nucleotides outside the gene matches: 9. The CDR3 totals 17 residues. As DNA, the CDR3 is TGTGCCAGCAGCCCAAGGACTAGCGGGAGGATAGGAAACATTCAGTACTTC. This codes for CASSPRTSGRIGNIQYF.

CDR3 region: CASSEPTGGDEQYF. The CDR3 nucleotides are TGTGCCAGCAGTGAACCGACAGGGGGTGACGAGCAGTACTTC. The rearrangement uses TRBV2 and TRBJ2-7; 9 nucleotides match TRBD1. The CDR3 consists of 14 residues. The V gene end was trimmed by 2 bases and the J gene end by 5 bases; junction bases not matched to a gene: 4. The V gene's germline CDR1 is SNHLY and CDR2 FYNNEI.